This record looks at one TCR beta chain sequence and its context. No antigen is known for it. V shed 4 bases and J shed 4 bases, with 12 bases lying between them. Germline CDR1 reads SGHTA; CDR2 reads FQGNSA. The CDR3 is 14 amino acids. TCRdb reprocessed the reads with MiXCR, giving one entry per CDR3 protein. The sample lists some 71,000 distinct CDR3 sequences; 20% to 25% were seen once. This record belongs to a study of type 1 regulatory T cells. The wider study: T-allo10 is an in vitro-generated, Tr1-enriched CD4 T cell product specific for alloantigen.

General study results and limits: Tr1 cells had a more restricted TCR repertoire than non-Tr1 cells.

The chain recombines TRBV7-2 with TRBJ2-3; a weak D match, TRBD1 (6 bases). The sequence derives from a human donor in good health. Sequenced material: cultured type 1 regulatory T (Tr1) cells, either the whole culture or a sorted fraction (not recorded which). The CDR3 sequence is CASSSQGFADTQYF. CDR3 DNA: TGTGCCAGCAGCTCACAGGGTTTCGCAGATACGCAGTATTTT.